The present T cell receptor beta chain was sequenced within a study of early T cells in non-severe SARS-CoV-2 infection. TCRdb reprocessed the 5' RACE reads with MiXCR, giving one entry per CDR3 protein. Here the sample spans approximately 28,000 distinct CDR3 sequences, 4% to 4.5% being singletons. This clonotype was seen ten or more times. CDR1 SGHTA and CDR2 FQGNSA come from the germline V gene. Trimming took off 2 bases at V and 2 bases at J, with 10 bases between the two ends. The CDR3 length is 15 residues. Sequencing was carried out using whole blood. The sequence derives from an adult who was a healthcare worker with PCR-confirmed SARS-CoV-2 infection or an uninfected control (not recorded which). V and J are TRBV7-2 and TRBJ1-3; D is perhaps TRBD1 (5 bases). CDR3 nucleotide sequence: TGTGCCAGCAGCTTAACTGGGGGGACTGGAAACACCATATATTTT. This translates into CASSLTGGTGNTIYF.